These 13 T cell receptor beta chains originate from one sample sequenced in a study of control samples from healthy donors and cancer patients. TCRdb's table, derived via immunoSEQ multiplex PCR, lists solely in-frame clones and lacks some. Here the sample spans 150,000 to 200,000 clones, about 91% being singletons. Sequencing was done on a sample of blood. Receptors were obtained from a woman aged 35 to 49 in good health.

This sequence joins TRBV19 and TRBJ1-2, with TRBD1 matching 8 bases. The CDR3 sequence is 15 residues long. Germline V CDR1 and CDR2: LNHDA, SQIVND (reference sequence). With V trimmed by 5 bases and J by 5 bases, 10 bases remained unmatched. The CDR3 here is CASSVQGVGAYGYTF. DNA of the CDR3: TGTGCCAGTAGTGTACAGGGGGTAGGGGCATATGGCTACACCTTC. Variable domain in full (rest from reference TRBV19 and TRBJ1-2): DGGITQSPKYLFRKEGQNVTLSCEQNLNHDAMYWYRQDPGQGLRLIYYSQIVNDFQKGDIAEGYSVSREKKESFPLTVTSAQKNPTAFYLCASSVQGVGAYGYTFGSGTRLTVV.

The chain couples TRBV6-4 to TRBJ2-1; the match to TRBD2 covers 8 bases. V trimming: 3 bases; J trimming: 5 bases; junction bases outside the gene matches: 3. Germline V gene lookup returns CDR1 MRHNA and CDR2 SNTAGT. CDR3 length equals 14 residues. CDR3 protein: CASSETSANNEQFF. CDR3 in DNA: TGTGCCAGCAGTGAGACTAGCGCTAACAATGAGCAGTTCTTC.

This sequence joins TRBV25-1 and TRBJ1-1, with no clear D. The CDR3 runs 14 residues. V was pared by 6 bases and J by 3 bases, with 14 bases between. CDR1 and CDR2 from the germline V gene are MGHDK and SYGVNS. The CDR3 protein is CASSSWVGYTEAFF. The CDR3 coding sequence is TGTGCCAGCAGCTCGTGGGTGGGATACACTGAAGCTTTCTTT.

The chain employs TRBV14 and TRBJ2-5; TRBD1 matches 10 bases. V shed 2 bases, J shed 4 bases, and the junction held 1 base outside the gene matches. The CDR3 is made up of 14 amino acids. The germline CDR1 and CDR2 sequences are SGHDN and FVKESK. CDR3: CASSQWTGGETQYF. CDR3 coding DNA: TGTGCCAGCAGCCAATGGACAGGGGGAGAGACCCAGTACTTC. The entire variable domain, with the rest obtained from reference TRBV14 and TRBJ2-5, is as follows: EAGVTQFPSHSVIEKGQTVTLRCDPISGHDNLYWYRRVMGKEIKFLLHFVKESKQDESGMPNNRFLAERTGGTYSTLKVQPAELEDSGVYFCASSQWTGGETQYFGPGTRLLVL.

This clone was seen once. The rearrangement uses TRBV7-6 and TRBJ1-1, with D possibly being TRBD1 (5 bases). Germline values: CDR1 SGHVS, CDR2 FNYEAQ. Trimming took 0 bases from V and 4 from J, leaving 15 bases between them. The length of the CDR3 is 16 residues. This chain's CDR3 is CASSLAGNQGGTEAFF. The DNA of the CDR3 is TGTGCCAGCAGCTTAGCGGGAAATCAGGGAGGCACTGAAGCTTTCTTT.

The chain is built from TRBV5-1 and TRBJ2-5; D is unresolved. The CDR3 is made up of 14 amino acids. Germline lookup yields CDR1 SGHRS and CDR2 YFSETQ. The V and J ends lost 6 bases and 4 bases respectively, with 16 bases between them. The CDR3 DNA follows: TGCGCCAGCACCCCTGGTGGGTATCGAGAGACCCAGTACTTC. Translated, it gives CASTPGGYRETQYF.

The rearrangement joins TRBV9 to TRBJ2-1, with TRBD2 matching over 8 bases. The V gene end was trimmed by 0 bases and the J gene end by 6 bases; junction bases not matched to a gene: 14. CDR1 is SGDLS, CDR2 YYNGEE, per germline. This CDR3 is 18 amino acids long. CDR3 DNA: TGTGCCAGCAGCGTAGGAATTTCGGGGGGGCCAATGTCCAATGAGCAGTTCTTC. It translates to CASSVGISGGPMSNEQFF.

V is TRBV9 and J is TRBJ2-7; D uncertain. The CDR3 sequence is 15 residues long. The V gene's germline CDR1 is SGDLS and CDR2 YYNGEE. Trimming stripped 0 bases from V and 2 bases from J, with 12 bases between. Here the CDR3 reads CASSVAGHRTYEQYF. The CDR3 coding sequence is TGTGCCAGCAGCGTAGCCGGGCACCGAACCTACGAGCAGTACTTC.

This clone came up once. The CDR3 here is CASRAGVNTEAFF. The DNA of the CDR3 is TGTGCCAGCAGGGCAGGGGTGAACACTGAAGCTTTCTTT. The chain couples TRBV27 to TRBJ1-1; a weak D match, TRBD1 (6 bases). Trimming removed 6 bases from V and 0 bases from J, with 8 bases in between. This CDR3 contains 13 residues. Germline V gene sequence: CDR1 MNHEY, CDR2 SMNVEV (reference sequence).

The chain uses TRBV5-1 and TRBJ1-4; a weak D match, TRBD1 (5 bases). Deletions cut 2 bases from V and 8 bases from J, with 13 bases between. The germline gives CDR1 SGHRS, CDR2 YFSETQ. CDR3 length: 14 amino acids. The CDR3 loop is CASSFRGEGEKLFF. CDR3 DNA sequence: TGCGCCAGCAGCTTCCGGGGGGAGGGCGAAAAACTGTTTTTT. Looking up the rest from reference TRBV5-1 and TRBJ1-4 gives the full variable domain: KAGVTQTPRYLIKTRGQQVTLSCSPISGHRSVSWYQQTPGQGLQFLFEYFSETQRNKGNFPGRFSGRQFSNSRSEMNVSTLELGDSALYLCASSFRGEGEKLFFGSGTQLSVL.

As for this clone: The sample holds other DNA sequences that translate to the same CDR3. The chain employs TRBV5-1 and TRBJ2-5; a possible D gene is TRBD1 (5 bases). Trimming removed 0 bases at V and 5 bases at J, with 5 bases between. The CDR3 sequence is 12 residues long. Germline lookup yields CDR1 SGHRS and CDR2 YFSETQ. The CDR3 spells CASSLAGETQYF. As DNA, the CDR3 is TGCGCCAGCAGCTTGGCAGGGGAGACCCAGTACTTC.

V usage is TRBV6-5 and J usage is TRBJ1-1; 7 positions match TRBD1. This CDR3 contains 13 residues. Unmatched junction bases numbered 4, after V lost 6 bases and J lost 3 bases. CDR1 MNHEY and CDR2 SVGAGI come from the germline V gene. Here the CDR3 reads CASRQGIHTEAFF. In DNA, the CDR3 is TGTGCCAGCAGACAGGGGATTCACACTGAAGCTTTCTTT.

CDR3: CASSVNREAFF. Here the CDR3 DNA reads TGTGCCAGCAGTGTTAACAGGGAAGCTTTCTTT. The chain employs TRBV12-3 or TRBV12-4 and TRBJ1-1; D may be TRBD1 (5 bases). The length of the CDR3 is 11 residues. The V end was cut by 5 bases, the J end by 8 bases, with 9 bases between.